This TCR beta chain was captured by sequencing in a study of beta chain features in type 1 diabetes. Study-level points and caveats: The VDJ junctions of type 1 diabetes patients carried fewer insertions and more deletions. A moderate, significant TCRB CDR3 shortening appeared in type 1 diabetes across four CD4+ subsets.

The isolated RNA, all of it, was reverse transcribed, so expressed TCRB transcripts were what got sequenced. Only in-frame clones appear in the TCRdb table, and some are missing; sequencing was by immunoSEQ multiplex PCR. This table holds about 900,000 clones, roughly 15% found once. Roughly 110 mL of blood, on average, came from one heparinised draw per donor. This clone occurred once. The antigen remains undetermined. With 4 bases clipped from V and 5 bases from J, the junction kept 5 bases outside the gene matches. CDR3 size: 14 residues. Germline CDR1 and CDR2: KGHSH and LQKENI. The V call is TRBV18, the J call TRBJ2-7, with 10 bases matching TRBD1. Sequencing input: naive CD4+ T cells from blood. This clonotype originated in a woman aged 18-29 years in good health. As DNA, the CDR3 is TGTGCCAGCTCACTTAAGACAGGGGGCCACGAGCAGTACTTC. It translates to CASSLKTGGHEQYF.